This is a list of T cell receptor beta chains from one sample in a study of T cells in Graves' hyperthyroidism and ophthalmopathy. TCRdb ran MiXCR on the multiplex PCR reads and lists one entry per CDR3 protein. The data hold about 840,000 distinct CDR3 sequences, with around 39% observed a single time. Sequenced material: blood. Receptors were obtained from a man younger than 35 with Graves' hyperthyroidism. Both conserved end residues are part of each CDR3. D genes are given only for firm matches. Size values are once, few and many counts, or a class for expanded clones, and some rows have none.

J gene	D gene	V gene	clone size	CDR3 protein	CDR3 DNA
TRBJ2-5	TRBD2	TRBV10-3	-	CAIMTSGSQETQYF	TGTGCCATCATGACTAGCGGGTCCCAAGAGACCCAGTACTTC
TRBJ1-2	-	TRBV29-1	many	CSVKETANYGYTF	TGCAGCGTTAAAGAGACAGCTAACTATGGCTACACCTTC
TRBJ1-1	-	TRBV11-1	-	CASSLVRSGTEAFF	TGTGCCAGCAGCTTAGTCCGGAGTGGCACTGAAGCTTTCTTT
TRBJ2-7	-	TRBV29-1	-	CSASSQSRSDSYEQYF	TGCAGCGCCAGCAGCCAAAGTAGGTCAGACTCCTACGAGCAGTACTTC
TRBJ2-7	TRBD1	TRBV10-3	few	CAISELSRDRLSYEQYF	TGTGCCATCAGTGAGCTTTCCAGGGACAGGCTCTCCTACGAGCAGTACTTC
TRBJ2-7	-	TRBV15	many	CATSIPRAGTTNEQYF	TGTGCCACCAGCATCCCTAGGGCGGGTACGACTAACGAGCAGTACTTC
TRBJ2-5	TRBD2	TRBV7-2	-	CASSLELAGVVQETQYF	TGTGCCAGCAGCTTAGAACTAGCGGGGGTGGTCCAAGAGACCCAGTACTTC
TRBJ2-5	TRBD1	TRBV20-1	few	CSALMGQGKETQYF	TGCAGTGCTCTCATGGGACAGGGGAAGGAGACCCAGTACTTC
TRBJ1-1	-	TRBV7-9	many	CASTKGSNTEAFF	TGTGCCAGCACTAAGGGCTCGAACACTGAAGCTTTCTTT
TRBJ2-7	TRBD2	TRBV20-1	few	CSASKTSGEQYF	TGCAGTGCTAGTAAGACTAGCGGCGAGCAGTACTTC
TRBJ1-5	TRBD1	TRBV29-1	-	CSVSGQGDQPQHF	TGCAGCGTTTCGGGACAGGGGGATCAGCCCCAGCATTTT
TRBJ1-1	TRBD1	TRBV6-5	few	CASRYRQGPEAFF	TGTGCCAGCAGATACAGACAGGGGCCTGAAGCTTTCTTT
TRBJ1-1	-	TRBV6-2/TRBV6-3	-	CASSPVGKNTEAFF	TGTGCCAGCTCACCCGTCGGAAAGAACACTGAAGCTTTCTTT
TRBJ2-2	-	TRBV19	-	CASSIELQATGELFF	TGTGCCAGTAGTATCGAACTACAGGCAACCGGGGAGCTGTTTTTT
TRBJ1-2	TRBD1	TRBV13	-	CASSLEGTGRGSPHYGYTF	TGTGCCAGCAGCTTAGAGGGGACGGGCAGGGGGTCTCCTCACTATGGCTACACCTTC
TRBJ2-7	-	TRBV7-2	-	CASSLGLRMGGEQYF	TGTGCCAGCAGCCTCGGACTTCGGATGGGCGGGGAGCAGTACTTC
TRBJ1-2	-	TRBV20-1	-	CSARVAVDGYTF	TGCAGTGCTAGGGTGGCAGTCGATGGCTACACCTTC
TRBJ1-1	-	TRBV20-1	many	CSAIGAQENTEAFF	TGCAGTGCTATAGGGGCACAGGAGAACACTGAAGCTTTCTTT
TRBJ1-3	-	TRBV24-1	-	CATRKGITIYF	TGTGCCACCAGAAAAGGGATCACCATATATTTT
TRBJ2-5	TRBD2	TRBV9	-	CASSFRGDQETQYF	TGTGCCAGCAGCTTTCGGGGGGATCAAGAGACCCAGTACTTC
TRBJ2-7	-	TRBV29-1	many	CSVVFDEQYF	TGCAGCGTTGTCTTCGACGAGCAGTACTTC
TRBJ1-2	-	TRBV5-1	-	CASSLVGPEGYTF	TGCGCCAGCAGCTTGGTTGGCCCCGAGGGCTACACCTTC
TRBJ1-6	TRBD1	TRBV7-2	-	CASSLVRGGRGLRSPLHF	TGTGCCAGCAGCTTAGTACGTGGGGGCAGGGGGCTTAGGTCACCCCTCCACTTT
TRBJ2-6	-	TRBV3-1	few	CASSQVIGGSGANVLTF	TGTGCCAGCAGCCAAGTGATAGGGGGATCCGGGGCCAACGTCCTGACTTTC
TRBJ1-4	-	TRBV25-1	many	CASSEYRGGEEKLFF	TGTGCCAGCAGTGAATACCGAGGGGGAGAGGAAAAACTGTTTTTT
TRBJ2-5	-	TRBV4-3	once	CASSQETGGGETQYF	TGCGCCAGCAGCCAAGAGACAGGTGGGGGGGAGACCCAGTACTTC
TRBJ2-7	-	TRBV7-2	many	CASSLASEYEQYF	TGTGCCAGCAGCTTAGCGAGTGAGTACGAGCAGTACTTC
TRBJ1-1	-	TRBV4-1	few	CASSQDSSGWEAFF	TGCGCCAGCAGCCAAGATAGTAGCGGGTGGGAAGCTTTCTTT
TRBJ1-1	-	TRBV7-9	many	CASSFDRGPEAFF	TGTGCCAGCAGCTTCGATCGGGGTCCGGAAGCTTTCTTT
TRBJ2-5	-	TRBV7-2	-	CASSFGGSGETQYF	TGTGCCAGCAGCTTCGGGGGATCTGGCGAGACCCAGTACTTC
TRBJ2-7	TRBD1	TRBV9	few	CASSSSGTGHYEQYF	TGTGCCAGCAGTTCGTCGGGGACAGGTCACTACGAGCAGTACTTC
TRBJ1-2	-	TRBV7-9	many	CASSLVGTENYGYTF	TGTGCCAGCAGCTTGGTAGGGACGGAGAACTATGGCTACACCTTC
TRBJ1-6	TRBD1	TRBV7-3	many	CASSPGQVNSPLHF	TGTGCCAGCAGCCCGGGACAGGTTAATTCACCCCTCCACTTT
TRBJ1-5	TRBD1	TRBV10-3	once	CASSAGAGGDQPQHF	TGTGCCAGCAGTGCAGGGGCAGGGGGGGATCAGCCCCAGCATTTT
TRBJ2-5	-	TRBV20-1	-	CSKQSDGGFETQYF	TGCAGTAAACAATCGGATGGCGGTTTTGAGACCCAGTACTTC
TRBJ2-2	-	TRBV4-1	few	CASSPALEGTGELFF	TGCGCCAGCAGCCCTGCTTTGGAGGGAACCGGGGAGCTGTTTTTT